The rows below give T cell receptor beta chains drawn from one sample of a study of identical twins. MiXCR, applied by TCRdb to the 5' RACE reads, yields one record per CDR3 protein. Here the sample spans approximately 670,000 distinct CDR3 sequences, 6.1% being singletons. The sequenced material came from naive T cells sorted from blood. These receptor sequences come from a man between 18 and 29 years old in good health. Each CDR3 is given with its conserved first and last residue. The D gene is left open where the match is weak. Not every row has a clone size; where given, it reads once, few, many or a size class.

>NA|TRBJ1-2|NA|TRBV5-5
TGTGCCAGCAGCCCGCGGGGTATCTATGGCTACACCTTC
CASSPRGIYGYTF
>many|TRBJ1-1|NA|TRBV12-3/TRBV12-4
TGTGCCAGCAGTTTGATTGCGGTCACTGAAGCTTTCTTT
CASSLIAVTEAFF
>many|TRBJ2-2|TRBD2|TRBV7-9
TGTGCCAGCAGCCCCCCTAGCGGGAGGACCACCGGGGAGCTGTTTTTT
CASSPPSGRTTGELFF
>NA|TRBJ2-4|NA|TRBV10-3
TGTGCCATCAGTGAGTTGCCGAGAACCCCACAAGGCGGAGGGGCAAACATTCAGTACTTC
CAISELPRTPQGGGANIQYF
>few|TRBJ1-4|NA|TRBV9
TGTGCCAGCAGTTACGCTCCCGGGGGCGAGGAAAAACTGTTTTTT
CASSYAPGGEEKLFF
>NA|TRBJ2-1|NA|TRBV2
TGTGCCAGCAGTGAAATGGGTGAGCAGTTCTTC
CASSEMGEQFF
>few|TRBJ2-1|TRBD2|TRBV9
TGTGCCAGCAGCGTAGTTTCGAGCGGGAGTGCATACAATGAGCAGTTCTTC
CASSVVSSGSAYNEQFF
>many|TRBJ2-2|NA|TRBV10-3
TGTGCCATCGGCGAACAGGACACCGGGGAGCTGTTTTTT
CAIGEQDTGELFF
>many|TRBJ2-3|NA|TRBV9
TGTGCCAGCAGCGTAGAAGGCCCAGATACGCAGTATTTT
CASSVEGPDTQYF
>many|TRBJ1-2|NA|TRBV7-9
TGTGCCAGCATTGAAACGGGGGGGTTCTCCTATGGCTACACCTTC
CASIETGGFSYGYTF
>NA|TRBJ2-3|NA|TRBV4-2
TGTGCCAGCAGCCAAATCCCGGATACGCAGTATTTT
CASSQIPDTQYF
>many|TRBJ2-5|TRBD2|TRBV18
TGTGCCAGCAGTCCCCTAGCGGGATCGGGTGAGACCCAGTACTTC
CASSPLAGSGETQYF
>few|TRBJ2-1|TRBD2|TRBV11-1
TGTGCCAGCAGCAGACGACTAGCGGGAGGGCCAAGGAATGAGCAGTTCTTC
CASSRRLAGGPRNEQFF
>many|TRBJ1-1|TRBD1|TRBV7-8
TGTGCCAGCAGTCCATACCCTCAGGGGGACAGTACTGAAGCTTTCTTT
CASSPYPQGDSTEAFF
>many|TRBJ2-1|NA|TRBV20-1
TGCAGTGTCGCCGGGACAAGGCACAATGAGCAGTTCTTC
CSVAGTRHNEQFF
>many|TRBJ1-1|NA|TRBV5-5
TGTGCCAGCAGCTTGGGATTACCAAACCCCATGAACACTGAAGCTTTCTTT
CASSLGLPNPMNTEAFF
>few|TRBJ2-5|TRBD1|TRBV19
TGTGCCAGTAGTATAATGGGGACAGCCCAAGAGACCCAGTACTTC
CASSIMGTAQETQYF
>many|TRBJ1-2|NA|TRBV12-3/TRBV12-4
TGTGCCAGCAGCCCACAGGGAGACTATGGCTACACCTTC
CASSPQGDYGYTF
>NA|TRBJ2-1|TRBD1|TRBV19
TGTGCCAGTAGCTCGGGACAGAGATACAATGAGCAGTTCTTC
CASSSGQRYNEQFF
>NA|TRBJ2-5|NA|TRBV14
TGTGCCAGCAGCCGTCTTGCTAGTGGAACCAAAGAGACCCAGTACTTC
CASSRLASGTKETQYF
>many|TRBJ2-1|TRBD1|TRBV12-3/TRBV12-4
TGTGCCAGCAACGATGACAGGGAGTCCTACAATGAGCAGTTCTTC
CASNDDRESYNEQFF
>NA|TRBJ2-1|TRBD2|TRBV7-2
TGTGCCAGCAGCTTAGCGGTGGGAGGGCCACATGAGCAGTTCTTC
CASSLAVGGPHEQFF
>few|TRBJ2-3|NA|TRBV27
TGTGCCAGCAGTTTATCCGAGGCAGGGGGGCTCACAGATACGCAGTATTTT
CASSLSEAGGLTDTQYF
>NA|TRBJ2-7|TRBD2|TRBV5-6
TGTGCCAGCAGCTTGTCCCCTACCGAAGCGGGAGGGGGCTACGAGCAGTACTTC
CASSLSPTEAGGGYEQYF
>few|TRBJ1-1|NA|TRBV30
TGTGCCTGGAATTTTTGGAGGAGGAACACTGAGGCTTTCTTT
CAWNFWRRNTEAFF
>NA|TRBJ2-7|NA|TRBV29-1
TGCAGCGTTGAAGAGGATAGGCAGGCAGGCAGTTGGGGGTACGAGCAGTACTTC
CSVEEDRQAGSWGYEQYF
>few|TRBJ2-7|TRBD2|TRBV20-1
TGCAGTGCTAGAGATCTGACTAGCGGGTACGAGCAGTACTTC
CSARDLTSGYEQYF
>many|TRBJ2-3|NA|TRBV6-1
TGTGCCAGCAGTCCTTGGGACAGCACAGATACGCAGTATTTT
CASSPWDSTDTQYF
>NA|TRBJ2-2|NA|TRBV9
TGTGCCAGCAGCTCACGACCTAGCGCTAACACCGGGGAGCTGTTTTTT
CASSSRPSANTGELFF